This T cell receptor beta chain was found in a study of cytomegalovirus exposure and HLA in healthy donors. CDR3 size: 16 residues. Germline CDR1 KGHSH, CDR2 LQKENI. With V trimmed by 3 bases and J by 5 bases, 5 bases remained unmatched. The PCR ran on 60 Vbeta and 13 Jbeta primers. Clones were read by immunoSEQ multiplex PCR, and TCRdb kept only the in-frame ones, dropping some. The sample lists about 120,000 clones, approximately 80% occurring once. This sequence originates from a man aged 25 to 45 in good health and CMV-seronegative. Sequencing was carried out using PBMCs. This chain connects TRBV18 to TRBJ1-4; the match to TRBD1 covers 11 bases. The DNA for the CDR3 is TGTGCCAGCTCACCTGAAAGGACAGGGGGCAATGAAAAACTGTTTTTT. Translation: CASSPERTGGNEKLFF.